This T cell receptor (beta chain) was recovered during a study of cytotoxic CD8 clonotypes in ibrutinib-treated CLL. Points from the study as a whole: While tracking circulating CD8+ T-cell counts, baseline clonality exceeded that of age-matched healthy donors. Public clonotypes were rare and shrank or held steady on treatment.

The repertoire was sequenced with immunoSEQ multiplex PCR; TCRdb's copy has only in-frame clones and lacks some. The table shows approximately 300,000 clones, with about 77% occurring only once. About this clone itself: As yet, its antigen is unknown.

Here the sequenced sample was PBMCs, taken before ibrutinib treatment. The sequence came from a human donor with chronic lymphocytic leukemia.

CDR3 sequence reads: CASSLAVQAYTYEQYF. For the CDR3, the DNA is TGTGCCAGCAGCTTAGCTGTTCAGGCGTACACCTACGAGCAGTACTTC. This chain connects TRBV7-2 to TRBJ2-7; D is undetermined. Trimming removed 0 bases at V and 2 bases at J, with 14 bases between. CDR3 size: 16 residues. Germline V CDR1 and CDR2: SGHTA, FQGNSA.